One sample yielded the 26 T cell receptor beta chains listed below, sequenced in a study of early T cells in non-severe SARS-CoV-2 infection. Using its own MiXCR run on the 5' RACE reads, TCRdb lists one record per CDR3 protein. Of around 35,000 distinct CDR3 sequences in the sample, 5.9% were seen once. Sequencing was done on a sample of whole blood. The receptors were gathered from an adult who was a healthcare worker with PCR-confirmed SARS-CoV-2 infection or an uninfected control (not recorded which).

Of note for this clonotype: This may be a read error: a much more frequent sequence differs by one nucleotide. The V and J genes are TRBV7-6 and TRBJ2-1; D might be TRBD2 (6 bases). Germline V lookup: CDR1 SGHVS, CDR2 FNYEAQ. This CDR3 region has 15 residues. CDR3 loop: CASSLGPSSSGEQSF. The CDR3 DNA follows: TGTGCCAGCAGCCTGGGACCTAGCAGTAGCGGTGAGCAGTCCTTC.

The CDR3 bases are TGTGCCAGCAGGGGGCCCCCTCGGTTCCAGTACTTC. It specifies CASRGPPRFQYF. The chain recombines TRBV6-2 or TRBV6-3 with TRBJ2-5; a weak D match, TRBD1 (5 bases). The V end was cut by 6 bases, the J end by 10 bases, with 15 bases between. Germline loops: CDR1 MNHEY, CDR2 SVGEGT. CDR3 length: 12 amino acids.

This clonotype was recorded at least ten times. The CDR3 is CASSASGGVYNEQFF. DNA of the CDR3: TGTGCCAGCAGTGCTAGCGGGGGGGTCTACAATGAGCAGTTCTTC. V gene TRBV6-2 or TRBV6-3 combines with J gene TRBJ2-1; 12 nucleotides align to TRBD2. The CDR3 sequence is 15 residues long. J was trimmed by 3 bases and V by 5 bases; bases with no gene match: 2. Germline V gives CDR1 MNHEY, CDR2 SVGEGT.

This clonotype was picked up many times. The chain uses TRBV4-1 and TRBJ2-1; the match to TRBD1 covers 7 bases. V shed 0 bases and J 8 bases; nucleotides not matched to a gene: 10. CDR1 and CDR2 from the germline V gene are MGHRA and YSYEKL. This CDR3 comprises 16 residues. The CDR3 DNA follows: TGCGCCAGCAGCCAAGAGACAGGGCCCTTCCGCGATGAGCAGTTCTTC. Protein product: CASSQETGPFRDEQFF.

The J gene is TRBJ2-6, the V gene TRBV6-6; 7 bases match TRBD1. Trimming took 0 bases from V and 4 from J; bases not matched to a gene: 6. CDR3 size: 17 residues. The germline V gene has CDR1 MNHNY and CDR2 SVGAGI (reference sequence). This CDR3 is CASSYSMQGEGANVLTF. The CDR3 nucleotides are TGTGCCAGCAGTTACTCGATGCAGGGGGAAGGGGCCAACGTCCTGACTTTC.

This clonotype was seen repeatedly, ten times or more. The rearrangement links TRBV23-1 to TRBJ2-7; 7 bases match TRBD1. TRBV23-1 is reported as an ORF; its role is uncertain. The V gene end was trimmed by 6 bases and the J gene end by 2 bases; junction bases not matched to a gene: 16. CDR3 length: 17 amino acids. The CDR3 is CASREPQLTGSPYEQYF. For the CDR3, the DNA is TGCGCCAGCAGGGAGCCCCAATTGACAGGGTCACCCTACGAGCAGTACTTC.

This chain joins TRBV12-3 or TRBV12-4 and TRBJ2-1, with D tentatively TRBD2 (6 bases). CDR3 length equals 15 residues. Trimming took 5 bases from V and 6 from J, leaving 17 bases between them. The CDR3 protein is CASSPASAGLNEQFF. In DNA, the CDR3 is TGTGCCAGCAGTCCAGCTAGCGCCGGCCTCAATGAGCAGTTCTTC.

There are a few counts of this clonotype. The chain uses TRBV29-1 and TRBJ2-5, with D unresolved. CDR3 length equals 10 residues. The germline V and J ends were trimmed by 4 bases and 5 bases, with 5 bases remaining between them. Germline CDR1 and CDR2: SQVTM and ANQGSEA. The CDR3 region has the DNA TGCAGCGTTGTTCTCGAGACCCAGTACTTC. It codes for CSVVLETQYF.

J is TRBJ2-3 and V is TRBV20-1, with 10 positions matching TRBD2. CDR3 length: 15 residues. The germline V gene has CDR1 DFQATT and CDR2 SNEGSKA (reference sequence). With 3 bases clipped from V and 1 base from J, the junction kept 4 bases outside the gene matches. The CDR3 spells CSASLLAGGTDTQYF. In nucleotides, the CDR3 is TGCAGTGCTAGTCTCCTAGCGGGAGGCACAGATACGCAGTATTTT.

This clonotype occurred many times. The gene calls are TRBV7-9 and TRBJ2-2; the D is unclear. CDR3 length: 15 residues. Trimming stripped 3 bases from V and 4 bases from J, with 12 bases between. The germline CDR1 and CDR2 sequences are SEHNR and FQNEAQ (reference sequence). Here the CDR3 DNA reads TGTGCCAGCAGCTTTTCTAAGCAGATCACCGGGGAGCTGTTTTTT. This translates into CASSFSKQITGELFF.

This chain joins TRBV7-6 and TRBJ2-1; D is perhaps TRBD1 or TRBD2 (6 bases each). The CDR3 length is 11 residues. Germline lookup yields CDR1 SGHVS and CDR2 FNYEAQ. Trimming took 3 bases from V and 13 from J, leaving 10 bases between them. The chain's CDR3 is CASSLEGQQFF. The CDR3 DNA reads TGTGCCAGCAGCTTGGAGGGACAACAGTTCTTC.

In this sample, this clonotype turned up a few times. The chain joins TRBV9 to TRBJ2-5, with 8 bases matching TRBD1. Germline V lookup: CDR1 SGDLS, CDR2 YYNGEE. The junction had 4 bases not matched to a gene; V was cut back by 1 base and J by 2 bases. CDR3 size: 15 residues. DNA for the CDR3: TGTGCCAGCAGCGTAACGACAGGGGTACAAGAGACCCAGTACTTC. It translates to CASSVTTGVQETQYF.

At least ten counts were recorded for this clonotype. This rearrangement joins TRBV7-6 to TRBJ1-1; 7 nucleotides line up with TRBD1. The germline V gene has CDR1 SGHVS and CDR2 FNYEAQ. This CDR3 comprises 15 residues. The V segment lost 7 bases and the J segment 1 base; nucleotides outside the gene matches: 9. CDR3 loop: CASMTGNDGNTEAFF. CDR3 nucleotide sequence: TGTGCCAGCATGACAGGGAACGATGGGAACACTGAAGCTTTCTTT.

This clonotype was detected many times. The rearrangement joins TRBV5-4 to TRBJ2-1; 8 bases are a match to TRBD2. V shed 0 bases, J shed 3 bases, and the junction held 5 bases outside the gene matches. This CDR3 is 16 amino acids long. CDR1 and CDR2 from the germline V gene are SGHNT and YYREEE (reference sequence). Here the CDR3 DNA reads TGTGCCAGCAGCTTGGGGTCCAGCGGGAGCTACAATGAGCAGTTCTTC. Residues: CASSLGSSGSYNEQFF.

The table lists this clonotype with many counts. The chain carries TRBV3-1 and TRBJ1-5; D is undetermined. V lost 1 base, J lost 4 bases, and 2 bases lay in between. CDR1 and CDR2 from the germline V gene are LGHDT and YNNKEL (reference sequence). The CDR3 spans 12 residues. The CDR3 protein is CASSQVNQPQHF. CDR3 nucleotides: TGTGCCAGCAGCCAAGTTAATCAGCCCCAGCATTTT.

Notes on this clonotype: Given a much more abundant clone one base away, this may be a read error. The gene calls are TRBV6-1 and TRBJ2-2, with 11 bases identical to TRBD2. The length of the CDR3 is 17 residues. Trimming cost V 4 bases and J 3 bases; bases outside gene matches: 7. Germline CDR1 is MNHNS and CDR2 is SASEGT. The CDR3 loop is CASSVAGGARDTGELFF. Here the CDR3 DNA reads TGTGCCAGCAGTGTAGCGGGGGGGGCGCGAGACACCGGGGAGCTGTTTTTT.

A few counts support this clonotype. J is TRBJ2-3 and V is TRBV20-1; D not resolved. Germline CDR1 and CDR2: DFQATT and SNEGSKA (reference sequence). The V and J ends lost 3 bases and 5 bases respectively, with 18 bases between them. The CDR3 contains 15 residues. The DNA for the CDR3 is TGCAGTGCTAGGAGTTGGCGGACCCCAAGAGATACGCAGTATTTT. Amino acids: CSARSWRTPRDTQYF.

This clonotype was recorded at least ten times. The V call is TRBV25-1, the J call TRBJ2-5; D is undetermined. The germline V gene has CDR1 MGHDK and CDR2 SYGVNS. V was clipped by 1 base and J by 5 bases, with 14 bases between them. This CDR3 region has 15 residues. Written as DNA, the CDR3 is TGTGCCAGCAGTGAATCCAGGACCGTCACGGAGACCCAGTACTTC. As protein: CASSESRTVTETQYF.

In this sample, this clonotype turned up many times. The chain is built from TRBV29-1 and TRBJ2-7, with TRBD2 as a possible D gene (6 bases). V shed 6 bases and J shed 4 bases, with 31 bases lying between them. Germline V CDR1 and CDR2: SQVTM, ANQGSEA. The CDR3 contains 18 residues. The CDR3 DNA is TGCAGCGTAGCTCCGGGACTCAGCCGGGCCTTAGCTCCATACGAGCAGTACTTC. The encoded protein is CSVAPGLSRALAPYEQYF.

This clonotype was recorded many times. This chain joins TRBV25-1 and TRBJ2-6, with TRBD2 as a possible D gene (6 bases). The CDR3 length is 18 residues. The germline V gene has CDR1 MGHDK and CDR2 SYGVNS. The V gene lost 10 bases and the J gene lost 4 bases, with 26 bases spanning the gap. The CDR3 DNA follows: TGTGCCACCCAACCACGGGGGACGGAGACTCTGGGGGCCAACGTCCTGACTTTC. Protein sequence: CATQPRGTETLGANVLTF.

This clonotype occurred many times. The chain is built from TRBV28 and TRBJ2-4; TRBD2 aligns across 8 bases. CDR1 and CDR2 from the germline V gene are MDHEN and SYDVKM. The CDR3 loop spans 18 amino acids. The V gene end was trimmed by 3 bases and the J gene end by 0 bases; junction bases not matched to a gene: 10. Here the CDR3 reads CASSLGLAGDLAKNIQYF. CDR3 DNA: TGTGCCAGCAGTTTGGGGCTAGCGGGTGACCTAGCCAAAAACATTCAGTACTTC.

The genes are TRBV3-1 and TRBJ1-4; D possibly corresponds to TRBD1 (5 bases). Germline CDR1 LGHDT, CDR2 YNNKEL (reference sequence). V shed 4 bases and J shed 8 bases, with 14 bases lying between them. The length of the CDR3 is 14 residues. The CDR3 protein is CASSLEQGREKLFF. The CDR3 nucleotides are TGTGCCAGCAGCCTTGAGCAGGGCAGAGAAAAACTGTTTTTT.

CDR3 in amino acids: CGGGGWNEQFF. CDR3 DNA sequence: TGCGGCGGAGGGGGCTGGAATGAGCAGTTCTTC. The genes are TRBV29-1 and TRBJ2-1; D is perhaps TRBD1 (7 bases). The CDR3 extends over 11 amino acids. In germline, CDR1 is SQVTM, CDR2 ANQGSEA.

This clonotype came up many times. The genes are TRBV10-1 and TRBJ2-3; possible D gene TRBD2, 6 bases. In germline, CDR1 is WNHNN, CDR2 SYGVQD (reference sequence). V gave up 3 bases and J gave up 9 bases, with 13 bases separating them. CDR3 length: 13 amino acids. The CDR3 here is CASSDATSRTQYF. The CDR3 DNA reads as TGCGCCAGCAGTGACGCGACTAGTCGGACGCAGTATTTT.

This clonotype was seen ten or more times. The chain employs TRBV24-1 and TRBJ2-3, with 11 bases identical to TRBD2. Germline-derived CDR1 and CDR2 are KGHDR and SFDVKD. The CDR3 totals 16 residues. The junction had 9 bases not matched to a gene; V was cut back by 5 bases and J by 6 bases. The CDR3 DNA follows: TGTGCCACCAGTGCCCCTTGGCTAGCGGGAGGTGATACGCAGTATTTT. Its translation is CATSAPWLAGGDTQYF.

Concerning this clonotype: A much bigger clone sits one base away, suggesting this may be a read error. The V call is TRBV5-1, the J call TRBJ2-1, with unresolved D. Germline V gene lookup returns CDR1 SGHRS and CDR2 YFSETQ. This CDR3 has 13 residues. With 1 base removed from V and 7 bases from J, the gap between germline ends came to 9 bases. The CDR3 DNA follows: TGCGCCAGCAGCTTGTCGGTTGGAAATGAGCAGTTCTTC. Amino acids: CASSLSVGNEQFF.